The rows below give T cell receptor beta chains drawn from one sample of a study of T cell responses to AZD1222 COVID-19 vaccine. Libraries were prepared by immunoSEQ multiplex PCR; TCRdb keeps only in-frame clonotypes and omits some of them. The sample has 110,000 to 150,000 clones, 92% seen once. The sample here was peripheral blood, taken on day 0 of AZD1222 vaccination. The receptors originated from an adult in good health. Both conserved end residues are part of each CDR3. The D gene is left open where the match is weak. Part of the rows lack a size; the others show once, few, many or a class for expanded clones.

clone_size d_call j_call v_call cdr3_nt cdr3_aa
- - TRBJ2-5 TRBV4-1 TGCGCCAGCACCGACTTGGTGGGGCTTCAAGAGACCCAGTACTTC CASTDLVGLQETQYF
- - TRBJ1-2 TRBV5-1 TGCGCCAGCAGCTTGGTAGCAGACTATGGCTACACCTTC CASSLVADYGYTF
- TRBD2 TRBJ2-1 TRBV3-1/TRBV3-2 TGTGCCAGCAGCCAAGATTGGCCACTAGCGGGAGGGCTCACTCGGGAGCAGTTCTTC CASSQDWPLAGGLTREQFF
- - TRBJ1-2 TRBV5-1 TGCGCCAGCAGCCCGATGGAGTTCCGGGGTGGCTACACCTTC CASSPMEFRGGYTF
- TRBD1 TRBJ1-2 TRBV18 TGTGCCAGCTCACCACGGAAGACAGGGAATCCGAACTATGGCTACACCTTC CASSPRKTGNPNYGYTF
- - TRBJ1-1 TRBV5-4 TGTGCCAGCAGCTACGACAGTGGAGAAGCTTTCTTT CASSYDSGEAFF
- TRBD1 TRBJ2-7 TRBV7-9 TGTGCCAGCAGCCCCGGGACAGGGGCCAGCTACGAGCAGTACTTC CASSPGTGASYEQYF
- TRBD1 TRBJ1-1 TRBV19 TGTGCCAGTAGTAGATCGGGACAGGGAACCCCTGAAGCTTTCTTT CASSRSGQGTPEAFF
- TRBD1 TRBJ2-2 TRBV6-5 TGTGCCAGCAGTTACCCAGGGGGCGCCGGCACCGGGGAGCTGTTTTTT CASSYPGGAGTGELFF
- TRBD1 TRBJ2-3 TRBV7-9 TGTGCCAGCAGCTTAGGCACAGGGGACACAGATACGCAGTATTTT CASSLGTGDTDTQYF
- - TRBJ2-1 TRBV30 TGTGCCTGGAGTGACACCTCCTACAATGAGCAGTTCTTC CAWSDTSYNEQFF
- - TRBJ1-1 TRBV29-1 TGCAGCGTTGAGGACAGCTGGCGGAACACTGAAGCTTTCTTT CSVEDSWRNTEAFF
- TRBD2 TRBJ2-7 TRBV6-5 TGTGCCAGCAGTAGGCAGGAGGGAGGGATCTACGAGCAGTACTTC CASSRQEGGIYEQYF
- - TRBJ2-1 TRBV9 TGTGCCAGCAGCCCCCCCAGGGTTAATGAGCAGTTCTTC CASSPPRVNEQFF
few - TRBJ2-2 TRBV7-9 TGTGCCAGCAGCCCGCCTGCCCGGACCGCGGAGGCCGGGGAGCTGTTTTTT CASSPPARTAEAGELFF
- - TRBJ1-4 TRBV9 TGTGCCAGCAGCGAACAACCGGGCCCTCTGGATGAAAAACTGTTTTTT CASSEQPGPLDEKLFF
- - TRBJ2-3 TRBV9 TGTGCCAGCAGCGACCTTACGGGGTCAGATACGCAGTATTTT CASSDLTGSDTQYF
once - TRBJ2-7 TRBV7-2 TGTGCCAGCAGCTTAATTGCAGGGACATACGAGCAGTACTTC CASSLIAGTYEQYF
- - TRBJ2-1 TRBV5-5 TGTGCCAGCAGCTTGGAGAGGGTATCCCATGAGCAGTTCTTC CASSLERVSHEQFF
few TRBD1 TRBJ2-7 TRBV2 TGTGCCAGCAGTGAAAATCGGGACAGGAGCTCCTACGAGCAGTACTTC CASSENRDRSSYEQYF
- - TRBJ1-3 TRBV29-1 TGCAGCGTTGCTGGGGGAGGGTTTGGAAACACCATATATTTT CSVAGGGFGNTIYF
few TRBD1 TRBJ2-3 TRBV19 TGTGCCAGTAGTAGACCGGGACAGGGCACAGATACGCAGTATTTT CASSRPGQGTDTQYF
- - TRBJ2-2 TRBV5-1 TGCGCCAGCAGCTGGACAGAGAACACCGGGGAGCTGTTTTTT CASSWTENTGELFF
- TRBD1 TRBJ1-2 TRBV5-1 TGCGCCAGCAGCCAGGGACAGAGCTATGGCTACACCTTC CASSQGQSYGYTF
- TRBD2 TRBJ2-3 TRBV5-1 TGCGCCAGCAGCGTCTCGACTAGCGGAGCGTCGGGGGATACGCAGTATTTT CASSVSTSGASGDTQYF
once - TRBJ2-1 TRBV28 TGTGCCAGCAGTTTTTTTCGGGGGGCCAATGAGCAGTTCTTC CASSFFRGANEQFF
- - TRBJ2-2 TRBV6-4 TGTGCCACGGGTAACACCGGGGAGCTGTTTTTT CATGNTGELFF
- - TRBJ1-2 TRBV12-5 TGTGCTAGTGCTGGGGGAGGGATCGGGGGCTATGGCTACACCTTC CASAGGGIGGYGYTF
once - TRBJ2-5 TRBV3-1/TRBV3-2 TGTGCCAGCAGTCCCTTTTCGGTCGGGCAGACCCAGTACTTC CASSPFSVGQTQYF
- - TRBJ2-1 TRBV7-8 TGTGCCAGCAGCGCAGAGGACAGAGCCGTTGAGCAGTTCTTC CASSAEDRAVEQFF
- - TRBJ1-2 TRBV9 TGTGCCAGCAGCGTAGGAATAGGGAACGGCTACACCTTC CASSVGIGNGYTF
- TRBD2 TRBJ2-7 TRBV19 TGTGCCAGTAGTTCCAGGACTAGCGGGTCCCTGGGAGAGCAGTACTTC CASSSRTSGSLGEQYF
- TRBD1 TRBJ1-4 TRBV4-3 TGCGCCAGCAGCCAAGACCCCGACAGGGGGCTTAATGAAAAACTGTTTTTT CASSQDPDRGLNEKLFF
- TRBD1 TRBJ2-7 TRBV5-1 TGCGCCAGCAGCTTGGAAAGGACAGGGAGCTACGAGCAGTACTTC CASSLERTGSYEQYF
- - TRBJ2-7 TRBV4-1 TGCGCCAGCAGCCAAGCCGACAGCATCTCCTACGAGCAGTACTTC CASSQADSISYEQYF
few TRBD1 TRBJ1-3 TRBV13 TGTGCCAGCAGCCCCGACTCCTCGACAGGGACGAGCTCTGGAAACACCATATATTTT CASSPDSSTGTSSGNTIYF
- TRBD1 TRBJ2-7 TRBV13 TGTGCCAGCAGCTCCACTTCCTTCTCTAACCGGGACAGGGGGCGAGGGGTCTCCGAGCAGTACTTC CASSSTSFSNRDRGRGVSEQYF
once - TRBJ2-7 TRBV4-1 TGCGCCAGCAGCCAAGAGGGCAGGGCGATTCGAGAGCAGTACTTC CASSQEGRAIREQYF
- TRBD2 TRBJ2-7 TRBV9 TGTGCCAGCAGCCCAATGACTAGCGGGAGGGGGGAGCAGTACTTC CASSPMTSGRGEQYF
- - TRBJ2-7 TRBV24-1 TGTGCCTCCGAGAAGCCTGCATCGCCGTGCGAGCAGTACTTC CASEKPASPCEQYF
- - TRBJ2-5 TRBV15 TGTGCCACCAGCAGAGGGAATCCGGAACAAGAGACCCAGTACTTC CATSRGNPEQETQYF